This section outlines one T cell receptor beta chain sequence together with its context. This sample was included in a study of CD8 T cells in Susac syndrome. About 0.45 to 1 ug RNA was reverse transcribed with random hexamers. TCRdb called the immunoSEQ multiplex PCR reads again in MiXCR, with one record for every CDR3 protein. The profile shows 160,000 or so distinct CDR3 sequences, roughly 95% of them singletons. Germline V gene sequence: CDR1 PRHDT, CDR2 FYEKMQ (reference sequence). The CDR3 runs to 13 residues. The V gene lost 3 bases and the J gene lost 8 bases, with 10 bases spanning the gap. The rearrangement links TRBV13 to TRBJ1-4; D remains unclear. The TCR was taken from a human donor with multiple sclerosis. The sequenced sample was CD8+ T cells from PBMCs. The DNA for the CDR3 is TGTGCCAGCAGCTTCTTTAATGCCGAAAAACTGTTTTTT. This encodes CASSFFNAEKLFF.